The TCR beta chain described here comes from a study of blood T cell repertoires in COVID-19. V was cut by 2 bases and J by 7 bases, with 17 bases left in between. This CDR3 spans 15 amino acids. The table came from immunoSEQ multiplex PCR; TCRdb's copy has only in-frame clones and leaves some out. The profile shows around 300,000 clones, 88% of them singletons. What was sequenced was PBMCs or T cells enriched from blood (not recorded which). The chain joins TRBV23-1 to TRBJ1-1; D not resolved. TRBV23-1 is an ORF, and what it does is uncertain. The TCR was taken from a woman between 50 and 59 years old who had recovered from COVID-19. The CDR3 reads CASSQLCQVVDEAFF. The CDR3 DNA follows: TGCGCCAGCAGTCAACTATGCCAGGTTGTGGATGAAGCTTTCTTT.